These T cell receptor beta chains were read from a single sample in a study of CXCR3-negative and CXCR3-positive naive CD8 T cells. TCRdb re-called the 5' RACE reads; one entry per CDR3 protein, DNA not given. The repertoire table contains tens of thousands of distinct CDR3 sequences. The sample was naive CXCR3+ CD8+ T cells from blood. The receptors here all came from a human donor in good health. Some clones in this sample may be carry-over from other donors' samples. CDR3s include the opening cysteine and the closing phenylalanine or tryptophan.

>TRBJ2-1|TRBV28
CATSLGQSSYNEQFF
>TRBJ2-3|TRBV5-1
CASASFVTDTQYF
>TRBJ2-5|TRBV4-2
CASSQDVGGAQYF
>TRBJ2-3|TRBV29-1
CSVEGGITDTQYF
>TRBJ2-1|TRBV15
CATSEGLAGLGEQFF
>TRBJ2-1|TRBV14
CASSRPGPSYNEQFF
>TRBJ2-1|TRBV6-4
CASSDSGLAGDLNEQFF
>TRBJ2-1|TRBV20-1
CSATPGQGIWRFF
>TRBJ2-7|TRBV20-1
CSARDEGARYEQYF
>TRBJ2-1|TRBV5-1
CASSLGGVDEQFF
>TRBJ2-5|TRBV12-3/TRBV12-4
CASSYPKTSGSVETQYF
>TRBJ2-1|TRBV7-6
CASSLARTSGINEQFF
>TRBJ2-1|TRBV19
CASSMGYNEQFF
>TRBJ2-3|TRBV28
CASSSRTDTDTQYF
>TRBJ2-2|TRBV4-2
CASSQDLGDRGHGELFF
>TRBJ2-7|TRBV28
CVSSFRGSYEQYF
>TRBJ2-1|TRBV15
CATSRDLAGSSYNEQFF
>TRBJ2-3|TRBV5-4
CASSPGQGSTDTQYF
>TRBJ2-3|TRBV6-5
CASSPTGTREDTQYF
>TRBJ2-7|TRBV11-2
CASSLYGQTYEQYF
>TRBJ2-4|TRBV6-2/TRBV6-3
CASNGGQGATKNIQYF
>TRBJ2-1|TRBV27
CASSLVGRQGNEQFF
>TRBJ2-1|TRBV5-1
CASSPAGQGLWNEQFF
>TRBJ2-3|TRBV4-2
CASSQEGSASGDTQYF
>TRBJ1-4|TRBV6-6
CASSFPGIEKLFF
>TRBJ2-5|TRBV11-2
CASSLEWMEETQYF
>TRBJ2-1|TRBV4-3
CASSQEAFKGNEQFF
>TRBJ2-5|TRBV28
CASSSWANTEETQYF
>TRBJ2-7|TRBV3-1
CASSQELAGAYEQYF
>TRBJ2-3|TRBV7-9
CASSLGPIQRGRTDTQYF
>TRBJ1-2|TRBV12-5
CASGFIMGPEDGYTF
>TRBJ2-2|TRBV6-2/TRBV6-3
CASVAALAGVGDTGELFF
>TRBJ2-7|TRBV19
CASSPTGWSYEQYF
>TRBJ2-1|TRBV29-1
CSSRRREGGNEQFF
>TRBJ2-1|TRBV5-1
CASSPDYNEQFF
>TRBJ2-1|TRBV28
CASSLPAGGLPNNEQFF
>TRBJ2-7|TRBV29-1
CSARRGASSYEQYF
>TRBJ1-2|TRBV12-3/TRBV12-4
CASSGTGGGGYTF
>TRBJ2-7|TRBV9
CASSPTYEQYF
>TRBJ2-7|TRBV6-5
CASSYGGGGYEQYF
>TRBJ1-1|TRBV7-7
CASSLEMNTEAFF
>TRBJ2-2|TRBV4-3
CASSQDVLAGRENTGELFF
>TRBJ2-7|TRBV29-1
CSVPGASASEQYF
>TRBJ2-5|TRBV7-6
CASSLGSGRERGETQYF
>TRBJ2-1|TRBV9
CASSDTTGYNEQFF
>TRBJ2-6|TRBV9
CASSVVSGTGANVLTF
>TRBJ1-5|TRBV4-1
CASSHPTGYQPQHF
>TRBJ2-2|TRBV7-8
CAAEVAGGAGELFF
>TRBJ2-1|TRBV29-1
CSVGQGDWVLDNEQFF
>TRBJ2-5|TRBV20-1
CSAPQEVETQYF
>TRBJ1-5|TRBV4-1
CASSQVAGEQPQHF
>TRBJ1-1|TRBV7-2
CASSLVTGRTEAFF
>TRBJ2-7|TRBV29-1
CSVTLEGARQYF
>TRBJ2-2|TRBV7-6
CASSFSGGAITGELFF
>TRBJ2-7|TRBV5-1
CASSSPGTSGFGEQYF